This entry describes one T cell receptor (beta chain). The antigen is undetermined. The data were taken from a study of cytomegalovirus exposure and HLA in healthy donors. Primers included in the PCR were 60 Vbeta and 13 Jbeta primers. Repertoires were generated with immunoSEQ multiplex PCR, while TCRdb's copy carries only in-frame clones and drops some. The table records about 110,000 clones, roughly 80% of them present only once. Findings of the study overall: In a later analysis, a missense DCLRE1C variant was linked to TCR beta V- and J-gene trimming. Listed as cytomegalovirus-associated were over 150 TCR beta chains.

Germline-derived CDR1 and CDR2 are MNHEY and SVGAGI. The CDR3 contains 12 residues. V shed 6 bases and J shed 7 bases, with 12 bases lying between them. The specimen sequenced was PBMCs. The chain couples TRBV6-5 to TRBJ2-5; D is possibly TRBD2 (5 bases). The receptor's source is a man in his sixties in good health and CMV-seronegative. The CDR3 protein is CASSSGVGTQYF. The CDR3 DNA follows: TGTGCCAGCAGCTCCGGGGTTGGGACCCAGTACTTC.